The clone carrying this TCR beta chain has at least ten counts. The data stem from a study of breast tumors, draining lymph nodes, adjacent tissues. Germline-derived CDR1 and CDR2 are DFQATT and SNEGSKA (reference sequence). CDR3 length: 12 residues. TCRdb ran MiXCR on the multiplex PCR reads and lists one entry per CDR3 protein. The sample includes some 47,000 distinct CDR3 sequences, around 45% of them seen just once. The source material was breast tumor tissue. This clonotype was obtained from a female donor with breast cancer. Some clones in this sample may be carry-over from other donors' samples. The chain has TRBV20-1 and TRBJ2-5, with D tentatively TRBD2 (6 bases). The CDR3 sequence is CRAGGYQETQYF. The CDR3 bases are TGCAGGGCTGGGGGGTACCAAGAGACCCAGTACTTC.